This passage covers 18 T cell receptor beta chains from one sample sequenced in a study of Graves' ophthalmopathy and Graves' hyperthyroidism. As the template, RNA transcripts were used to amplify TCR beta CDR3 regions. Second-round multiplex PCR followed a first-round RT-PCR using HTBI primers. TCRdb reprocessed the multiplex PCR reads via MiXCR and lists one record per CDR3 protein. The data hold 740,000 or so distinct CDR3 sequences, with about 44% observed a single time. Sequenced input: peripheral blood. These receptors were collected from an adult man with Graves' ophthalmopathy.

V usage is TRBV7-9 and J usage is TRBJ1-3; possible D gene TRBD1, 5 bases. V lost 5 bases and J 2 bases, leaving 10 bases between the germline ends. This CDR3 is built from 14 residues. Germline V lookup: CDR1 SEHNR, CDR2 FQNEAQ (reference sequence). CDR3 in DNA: TGTGCCAGCAGCCAAGGGGAGGCTGGAAACACCATATATTTT. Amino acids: CASSQGEAGNTIYF.

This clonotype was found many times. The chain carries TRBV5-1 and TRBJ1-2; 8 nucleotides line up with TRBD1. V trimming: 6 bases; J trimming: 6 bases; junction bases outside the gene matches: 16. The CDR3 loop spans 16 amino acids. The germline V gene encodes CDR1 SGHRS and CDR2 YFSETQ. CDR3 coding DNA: TGCGCCAGCACCCCAAACCCGGACAGGGATAATGATGGCTACACCTTC. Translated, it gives CASTPNPDRDNDGYTF.

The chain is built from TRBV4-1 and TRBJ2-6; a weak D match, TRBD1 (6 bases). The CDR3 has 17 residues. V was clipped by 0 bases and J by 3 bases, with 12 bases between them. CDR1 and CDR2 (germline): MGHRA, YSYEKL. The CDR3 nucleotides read TGCGCCAGCAGCCAAGATACAGGGACCTTTGGGGCCAACGTCCTGACTTTC. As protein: CASSQDTGTFGANVLTF.

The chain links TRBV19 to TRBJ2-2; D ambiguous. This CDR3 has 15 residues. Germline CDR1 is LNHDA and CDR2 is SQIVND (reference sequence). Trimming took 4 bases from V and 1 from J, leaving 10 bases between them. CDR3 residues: CASSSRVQNTGELFF. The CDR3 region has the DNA TGTGCCAGTAGTAGCCGGGTCCAGAACACCGGGGAGCTGTTTTTT.

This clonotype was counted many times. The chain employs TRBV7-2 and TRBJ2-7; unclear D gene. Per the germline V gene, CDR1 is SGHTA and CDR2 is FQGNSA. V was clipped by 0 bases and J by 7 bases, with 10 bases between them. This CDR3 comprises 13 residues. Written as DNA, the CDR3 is TGTGCCAGCAGCTTAGCAAACCTGGGGGAGCAGTACTTC. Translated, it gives CASSLANLGEQYF.

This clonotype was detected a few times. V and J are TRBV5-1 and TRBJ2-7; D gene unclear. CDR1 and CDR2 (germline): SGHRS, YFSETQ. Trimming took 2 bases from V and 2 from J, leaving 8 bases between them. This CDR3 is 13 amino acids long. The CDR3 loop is CASSFRSTYEQYF. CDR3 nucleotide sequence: TGCGCCAGCAGCTTCAGGAGCACCTACGAGCAGTACTTC.

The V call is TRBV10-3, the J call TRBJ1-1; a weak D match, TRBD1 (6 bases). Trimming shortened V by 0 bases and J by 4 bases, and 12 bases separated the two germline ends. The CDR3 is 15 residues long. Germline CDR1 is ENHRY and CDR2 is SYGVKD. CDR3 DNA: TGTGCCATCAGTGAGTCAGGGGGGCAGGGCACTGAAGCTTTCTTT. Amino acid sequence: CAISESGGQGTEAFF.

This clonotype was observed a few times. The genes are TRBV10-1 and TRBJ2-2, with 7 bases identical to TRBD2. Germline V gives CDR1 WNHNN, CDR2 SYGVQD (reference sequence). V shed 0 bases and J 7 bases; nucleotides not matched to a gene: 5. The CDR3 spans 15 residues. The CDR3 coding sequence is TGCGCCAGCAGTGAGTCGGGAGGGCCCGACGGGGAGCTGTTTTTT. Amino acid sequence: CASSESGGPDGELFF.

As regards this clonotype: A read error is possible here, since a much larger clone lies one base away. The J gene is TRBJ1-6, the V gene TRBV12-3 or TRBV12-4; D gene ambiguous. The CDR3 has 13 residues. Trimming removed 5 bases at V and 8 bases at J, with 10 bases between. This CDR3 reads CASSDGRDSPLHF. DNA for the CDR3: TGTGCCAGCAGTGACGGCAGAGATTCACCCCTCCACTTT.

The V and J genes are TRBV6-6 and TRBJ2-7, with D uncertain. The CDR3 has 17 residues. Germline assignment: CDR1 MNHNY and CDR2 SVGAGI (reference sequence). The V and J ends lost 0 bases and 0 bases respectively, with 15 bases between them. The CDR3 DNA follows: TGTGCCAGCAGTTACTCGTGCATTTGGCCCTTCTCCTACGAGCAGTACTTC. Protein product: CASSYSCIWPFSYEQYF.

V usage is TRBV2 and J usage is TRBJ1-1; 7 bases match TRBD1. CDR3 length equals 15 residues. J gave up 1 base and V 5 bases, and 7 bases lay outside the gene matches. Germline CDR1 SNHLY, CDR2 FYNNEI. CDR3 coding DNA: TGTGCCAGCAGTCCCGAGACAGGGAGGAACACTGAAGCTTTCTTT. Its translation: CASSPETGRNTEAFF.

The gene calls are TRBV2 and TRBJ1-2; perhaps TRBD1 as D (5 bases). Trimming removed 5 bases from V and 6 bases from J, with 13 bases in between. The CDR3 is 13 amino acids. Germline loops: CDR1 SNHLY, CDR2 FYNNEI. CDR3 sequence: CASSSGTKDGYTF. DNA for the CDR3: TGTGCCAGCAGTTCAGGGACGAAGGATGGCTACACCTTC.

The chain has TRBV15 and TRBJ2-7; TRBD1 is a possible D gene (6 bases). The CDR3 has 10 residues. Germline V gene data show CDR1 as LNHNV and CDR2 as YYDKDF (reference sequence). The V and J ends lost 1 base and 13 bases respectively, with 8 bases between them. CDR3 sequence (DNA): TGTGCCACCAGCAGAGGGACAGCCTACTTC. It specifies CATSRGTAYF. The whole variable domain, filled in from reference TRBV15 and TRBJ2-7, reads DAMVIQNPRYQVTQFGKPVTLSCSQTLNHNVMYWYQQKSSQAPKLLFHYYDKDFNNEADTPDNFQSRRPNTSFCFLDIRSPGLGDTAMYLCATSRGTAYFGPGTRLTVT.

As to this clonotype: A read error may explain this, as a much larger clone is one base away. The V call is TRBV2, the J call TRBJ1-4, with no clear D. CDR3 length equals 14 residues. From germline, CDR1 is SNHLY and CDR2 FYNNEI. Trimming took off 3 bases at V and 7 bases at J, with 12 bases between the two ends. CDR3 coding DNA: TGTGCCAGCAGTGATGACATGGTGAGTGAAAAACTGTTTTTT. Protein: CASSDDMVSEKLFF.

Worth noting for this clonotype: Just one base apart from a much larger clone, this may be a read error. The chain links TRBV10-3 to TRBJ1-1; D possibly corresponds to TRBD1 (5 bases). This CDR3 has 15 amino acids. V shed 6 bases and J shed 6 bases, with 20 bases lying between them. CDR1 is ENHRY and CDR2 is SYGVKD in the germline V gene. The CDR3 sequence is CAIRGGGVSDPEAFF. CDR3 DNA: TGTGCCATCAGGGGGGGGGGTGTCTCGGATCCTGAAGCTTTCTTT.

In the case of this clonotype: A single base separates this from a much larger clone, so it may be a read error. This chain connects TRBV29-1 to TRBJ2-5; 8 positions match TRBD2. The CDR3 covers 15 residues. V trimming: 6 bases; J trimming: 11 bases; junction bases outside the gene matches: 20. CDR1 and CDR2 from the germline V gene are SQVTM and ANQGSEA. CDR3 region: CSVLLYSAGAYGQYF. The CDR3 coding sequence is TGCAGCGTCCTCCTCTATTCAGCGGGAGCCTACGGGCAGTACTTC.

The CDR3 loop reads CASSWGGPSAGELFF. CDR3 bases: TGTGCCAGCAGTTGGGGAGGCCCGAGCGCCGGGGAGCTGTTTTTT. The rearrangement links TRBV25-1 to TRBJ2-2; TRBD2 might be the D (6 bases). The CDR3 runs 15 residues. V lost 5 bases to trimming and J lost 6 bases, with 16 bases between them. Germline V gene data show CDR1 as MGHDK and CDR2 as SYGVNS.

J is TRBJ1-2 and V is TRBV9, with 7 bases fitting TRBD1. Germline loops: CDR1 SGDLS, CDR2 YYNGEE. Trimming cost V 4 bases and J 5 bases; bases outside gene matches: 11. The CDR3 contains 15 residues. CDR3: CASSPRTGVAYGYTF. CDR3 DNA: TGTGCCAGCAGCCCCCGGACAGGAGTTGCGTATGGCTACACCTTC.